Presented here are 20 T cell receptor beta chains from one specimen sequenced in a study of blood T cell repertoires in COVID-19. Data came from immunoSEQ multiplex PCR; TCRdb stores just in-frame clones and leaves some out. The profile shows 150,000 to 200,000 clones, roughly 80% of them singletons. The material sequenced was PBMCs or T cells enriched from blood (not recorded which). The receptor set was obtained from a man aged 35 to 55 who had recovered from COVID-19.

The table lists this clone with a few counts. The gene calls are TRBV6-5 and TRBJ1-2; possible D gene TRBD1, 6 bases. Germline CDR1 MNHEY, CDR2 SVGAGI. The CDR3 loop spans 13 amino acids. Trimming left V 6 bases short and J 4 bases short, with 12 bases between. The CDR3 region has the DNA TGTGCCAGCAGACCGGACAGCGCCTATGGCTACACCTTC. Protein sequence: CASRPDSAYGYTF.

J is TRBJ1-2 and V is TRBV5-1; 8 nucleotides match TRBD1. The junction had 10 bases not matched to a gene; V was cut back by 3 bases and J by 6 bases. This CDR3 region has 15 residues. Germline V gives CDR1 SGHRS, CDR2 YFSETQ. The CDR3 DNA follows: TGCGCCAGCAGCTCGGAACAGGGGGAAAGGGATGGCTACACCTTC. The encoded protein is CASSSEQGERDGYTF.

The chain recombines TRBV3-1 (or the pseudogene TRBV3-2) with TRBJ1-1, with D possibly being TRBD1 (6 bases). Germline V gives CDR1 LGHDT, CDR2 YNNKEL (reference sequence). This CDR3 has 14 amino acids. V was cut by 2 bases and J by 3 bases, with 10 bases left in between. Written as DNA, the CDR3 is TGTGCCAGCAGCCAAAGGGGGGGCGACACTGAAGCTTTCTTT. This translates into CASSQRGGDTEAFF.

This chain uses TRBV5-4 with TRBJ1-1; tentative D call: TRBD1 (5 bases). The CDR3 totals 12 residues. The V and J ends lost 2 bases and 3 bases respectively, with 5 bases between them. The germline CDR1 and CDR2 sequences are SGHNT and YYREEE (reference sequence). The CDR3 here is CASSLGDTEAFF. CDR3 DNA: TGTGCCAGCAGCTTAGGGGACACTGAAGCTTTCTTT. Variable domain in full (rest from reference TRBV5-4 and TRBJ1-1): ETGVTQSPTHLIKTRGQQVTLRCSSQSGHNTVSWYQQALGQGPQFIFQYYREEENGRGNFPPRFSGLQFPNYSSELNVNALELDDSALYLCASSLGDTEAFFGQGTRLTVV.

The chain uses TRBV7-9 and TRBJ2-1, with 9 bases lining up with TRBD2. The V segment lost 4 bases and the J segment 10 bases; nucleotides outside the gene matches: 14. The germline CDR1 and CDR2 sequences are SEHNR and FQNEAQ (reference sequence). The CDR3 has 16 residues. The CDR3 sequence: CASSSRGLAGSQEQFF. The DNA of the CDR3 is TGTGCCAGCAGCTCCCGGGGGCTAGCGGGGTCGCAAGAGCAGTTCTTC.

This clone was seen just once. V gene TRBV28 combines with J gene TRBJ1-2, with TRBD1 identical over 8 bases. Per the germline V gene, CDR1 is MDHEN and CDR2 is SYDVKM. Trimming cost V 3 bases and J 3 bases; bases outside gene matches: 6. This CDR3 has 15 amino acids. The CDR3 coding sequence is TGTGCCAGCAGTTTCCCTGCAGGGGGCGACTATGGCTACACCTTC. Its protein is CASSFPAGGDYGYTF.

The CDR3 bases are TGTGCCAGCAGCAGAACAGGTCAGGCTAGCGCAGATACGCAGTATTTT. This translates into CASSRTGQASADTQYF. The rearrangement uses TRBV5-6 and TRBJ2-3; D may be TRBD2 (6 bases). Trimming stripped 4 bases from V and 4 bases from J, with 19 bases between. Per germline, CDR1 SGHDT and CDR2 YYEEEE. This CDR3 is built from 16 residues.

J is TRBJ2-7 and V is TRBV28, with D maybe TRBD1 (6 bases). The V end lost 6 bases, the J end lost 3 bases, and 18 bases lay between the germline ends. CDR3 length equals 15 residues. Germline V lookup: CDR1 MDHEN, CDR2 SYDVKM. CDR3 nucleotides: TGTGCCAGCAGAGCGGACAGTTGGGGCTTCTACGAGCAGTACTTC. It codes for CASRADSWGFYEQYF. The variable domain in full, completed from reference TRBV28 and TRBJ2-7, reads DVKVTQSSRYLVKRTGEKVFLECVQDMDHENMFWYRQDPGLGLRLIYFSYDVKMKEKGDIPEGYSVSREKKERFSLILESASTNQTSMYLCASRADSWGFYEQYFGPGTRLTVT.

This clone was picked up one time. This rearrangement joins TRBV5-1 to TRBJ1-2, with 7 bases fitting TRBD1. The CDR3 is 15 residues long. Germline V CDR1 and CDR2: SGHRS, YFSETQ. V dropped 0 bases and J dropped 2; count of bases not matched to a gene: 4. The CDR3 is CASSLAAQGNYGYTF. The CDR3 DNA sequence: TGCGCCAGCAGCTTGGCCGCACAGGGGAACTATGGCTACACCTTC.

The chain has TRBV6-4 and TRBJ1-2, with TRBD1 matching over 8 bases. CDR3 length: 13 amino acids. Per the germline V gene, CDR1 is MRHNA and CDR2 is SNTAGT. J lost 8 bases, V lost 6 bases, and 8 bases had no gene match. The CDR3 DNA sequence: TGTGCCAGCAGGAATAGAGGGACAGGCGGCTACACCTTC. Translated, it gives CASRNRGTGGYTF.

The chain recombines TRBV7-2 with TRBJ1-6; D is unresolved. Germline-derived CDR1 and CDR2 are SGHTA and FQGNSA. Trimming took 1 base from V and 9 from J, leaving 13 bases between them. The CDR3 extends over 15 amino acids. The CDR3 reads CASSLGTHRVSPLHF. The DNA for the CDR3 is TGTGCCAGCAGCTTAGGTACGCACCGGGTTTCACCCCTCCACTTT.

This CDR3 reads CASSHLSGNTEAFF. CDR3 DNA sequence: TGCGCCAGCAGCCATTTATCAGGGAACACTGAAGCTTTCTTT. The chain employs TRBV4-1 and TRBJ1-1, with unresolved D. V was clipped by 3 bases and J by 1 base, with 9 bases between them. The CDR3 covers 14 residues. Per the germline V gene, CDR1 is MGHRA and CDR2 is YSYEKL.

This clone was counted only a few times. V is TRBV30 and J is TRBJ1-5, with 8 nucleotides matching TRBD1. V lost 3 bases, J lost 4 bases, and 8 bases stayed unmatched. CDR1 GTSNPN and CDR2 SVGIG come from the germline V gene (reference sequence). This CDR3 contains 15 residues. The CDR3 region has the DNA TGTGCCTGGAGCTCCACTGGACAGGGTAATCAGCCCCAGCATTTT. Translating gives CAWSSTGQGNQPQHF.

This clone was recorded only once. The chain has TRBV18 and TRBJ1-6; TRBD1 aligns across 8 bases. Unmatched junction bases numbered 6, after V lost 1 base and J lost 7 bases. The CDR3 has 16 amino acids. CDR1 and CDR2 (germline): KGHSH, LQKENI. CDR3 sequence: CASSPRTGNGNSPLHF. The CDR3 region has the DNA TGTGCCAGCTCACCACGGACAGGGAATGGAAATTCACCCCTCCACTTT.

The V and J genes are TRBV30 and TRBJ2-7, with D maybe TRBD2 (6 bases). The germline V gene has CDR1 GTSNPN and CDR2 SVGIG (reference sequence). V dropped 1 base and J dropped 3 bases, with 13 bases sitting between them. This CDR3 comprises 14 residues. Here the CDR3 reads CAWSAPGRGYEQYF. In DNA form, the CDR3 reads TGTGCCTGGAGTGCCCCAGGGCGGGGCTACGAGCAGTACTTC.

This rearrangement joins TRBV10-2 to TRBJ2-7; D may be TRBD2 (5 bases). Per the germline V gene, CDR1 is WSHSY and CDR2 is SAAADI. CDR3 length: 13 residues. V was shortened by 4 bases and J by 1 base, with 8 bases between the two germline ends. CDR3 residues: CASSARGSYEQYF. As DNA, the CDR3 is TGCGCCAGCAGTGCCCGGGGTTCCTACGAGCAGTACTTC.

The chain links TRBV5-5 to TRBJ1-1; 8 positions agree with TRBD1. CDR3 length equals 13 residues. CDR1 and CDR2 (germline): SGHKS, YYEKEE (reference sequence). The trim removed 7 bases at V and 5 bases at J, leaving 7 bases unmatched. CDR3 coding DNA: TGTGCCAGCGACAGGGGCGATGGGACTGAAGCTTTCTTT. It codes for CASDRGDGTEAFF.

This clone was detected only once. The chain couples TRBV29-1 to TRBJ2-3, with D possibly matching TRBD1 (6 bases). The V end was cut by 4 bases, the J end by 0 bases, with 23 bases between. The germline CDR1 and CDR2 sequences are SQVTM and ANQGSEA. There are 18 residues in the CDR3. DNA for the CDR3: TGCAGCGTTGCCGTTTATACAGGGACCTTTGCTAGCACAGATACGCAGTATTTT. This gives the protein CSVAVYTGTFASTDTQYF.

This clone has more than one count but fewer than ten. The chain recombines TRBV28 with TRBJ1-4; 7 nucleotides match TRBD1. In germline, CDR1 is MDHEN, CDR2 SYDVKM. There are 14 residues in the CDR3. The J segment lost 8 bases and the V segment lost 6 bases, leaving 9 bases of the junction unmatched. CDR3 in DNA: TGTGCCAGCAGCACTGCCCTCAGGGGGGAAAAACTGTTTTTT. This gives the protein CASSTALRGEKLFF.

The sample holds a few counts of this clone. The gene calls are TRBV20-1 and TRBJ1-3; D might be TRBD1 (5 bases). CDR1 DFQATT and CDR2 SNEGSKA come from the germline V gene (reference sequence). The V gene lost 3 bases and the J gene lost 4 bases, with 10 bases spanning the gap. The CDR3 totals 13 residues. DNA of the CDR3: TGCAGTGCTAGTGGGGGGGTAGGAAACACCATATATTTT. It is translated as CSASGGVGNTIYF.